This T cell receptor beta chain comes out of a study of T cell repertoires in cytomegalovirus infection. On the study more broadly: Recently identified HLA-C-restricted CMV epitopes were used, and well-studied HLA-B-restricted CMV epitopes were used as well. Both CMV infection and a matching HLA type were indicated by public TCR beta signatures. Whole-study results and caveats: CMV-specific TCR beta clonotypes restricted by HLA-C dominated the ex vivo response. Summed frequency of public TCR beta families distinguished CMV carriers with the relevant HLA.

This clonotype has a handful of counts. The target antigen is unknown. CDR3 length: 14 residues. J lost 1 base, V lost 4 bases, and 4 bases had no gene match. Germline assignment: CDR1 SGHTA and CDR2 FQGNSA. From the reads, TCRdb called clonotypes with MiXCR, one entry per CDR3 protein. The table records fewer than 650,000 distinct CDR3 sequences, around two fifths of them present only once. The chain is built from TRBV7-2 and TRBJ2-7; TRBD2 agrees at 7 bases. The sequencing here drew on cultured PBMCs, taken from culture after CMV antigen stimulation. The clonotype originates from a human donor in good health (CMV status not recorded). Some clones in this sample may be carry-over from other donors' samples. CDR3 nucleotides: TGTGCCAGCAGCTACGGACTAGTTTCCTACGAGCAGTACTTC. It encodes CASSYGLVSYEQYF. The variable domain in full, completed from reference TRBV7-2 and TRBJ2-7, reads GAGVSQSPSNKVTEKGKDVELRCDPISGHTALYWYRQSLGQGLEFLIYFQGNSAPDKSGLPSDRFSAERTGGSVSTLTIQRTQQEDSAVYLCASSYGLVSYEQYFGPGTRLTVT.